The rows below give T cell receptor beta chains drawn from one sample of a study of glioma-infiltrating T cells. Using its own MiXCR run on the multiplex PCR reads, TCRdb lists one record per CDR3 protein. The table includes fewer than 250,000 distinct CDR3 sequences, over 25% detected once. Sequenced: glioma tissue, nonneoplastic brain tissue, or PBMCs (not recorded which). The receptors were gathered from a human donor with low-grade glioma or glioblastoma, undergoing nonglioma brain surgery, or in good health (not recorded which). Each CDR3 is given with its conserved first and last residue. A D gene is named only where the DNA matches it firmly. Some rows mark clone size as missing; the rest say once, few, many or name a class of expanded clone.

d_gene,v_gene,abundance,j_gene,CDR3nt,CDR3aa
NA,TRBV14,NA,TRBJ2-1,TGTGCCAGCAGCCTCACTAGCATCTACAATGAGCAGTTCTTC,CASSLTSIYNEQFF
NA,TRBV7-2,many,TRBJ2-5,TGTGCCAGCAGCTGGAGCTCCCAAGAGACCCAGTACTTC,CASSWSSQETQYF
TRBD1,TRBV30,NA,TRBJ2-7,TGTGCCCGACGGGACAGAATAACCTACGAGCAGTACTTC,CARRDRITYEQYF
TRBD1,TRBV4-3,many,TRBJ1-1,TGCGCCAGCAGCCCCAATATTAGGACAGGTCTAACTGAAGCTTTCTTT,CASSPNIRTGLTEAFF
NA,TRBV11-2,NA,TRBJ2-4,TGTGCCAGCAGCCCTCTCCGGGGGGCCAGGAACATTCAGTACTTC,CASSPLRGARNIQYF
TRBD2,TRBV7-6,few,TRBJ2-1,TGTGCCAGCAGCGCTTGGACTAGCGGGCTCAACGGGGGTTCCAATGAGCAGTTCTTC,CASSAWTSGLNGGSNEQFF
TRBD1,TRBV12-3/TRBV12-4,many,TRBJ1-1,TGTGCCAGCAGTGACTCAGGGGGTTCCACTGAAGCTTTCTTT,CASSDSGGSTEAFF
TRBD2,TRBV4-1,many,TRBJ2-5,TGCGCCAGCAGCCTCAGCGGGACCTTCTACCAAGAGACCCAGTACTTC,CASSLSGTFYQETQYF
NA,TRBV7-2,many,TRBJ2-7,TGTGCCAGCAGCTTAAGGGGACTCAACGAGCAGTACTTC,CASSLRGLNEQYF
NA,TRBV25-1,many,TRBJ1-5,TGTGCCAGCAGTGACTCGAGACAGAGCAATCAGCCCCAGCATTTT,CASSDSRQSNQPQHF
NA,TRBV5-5,NA,TRBJ1-1,TGTGCCAGCAGCTTGGGTACAGGCACTGAAGCTTTCTTT,CASSLGTGTEAFF
TRBD1,TRBV20-1,many,TRBJ2-3,TGCAGTGCTAGTGGGACAGGGGTTGGGTCTAGCACAGATACGCAGTATTTT,CSASGTGVGSSTDTQYF
NA,TRBV9,NA,TRBJ1-3,TGTGCCAGCAGCTCCACTACCGGGACCCAAGGAGGAAACACCATATATTTT,CASSSTTGTQGGNTIYF
TRBD2,TRBV5-1,NA,TRBJ2-3,TGCGCCAGCAGCCCGAGAGCGGGAGGGATCACAGATACGCAGTATTTT,CASSPRAGGITDTQYF
NA,TRBV24-1,many,TRBJ2-7,TGTGCCACCAGTGACGGGGCTACCTACGAGCAGTACTTC,CATSDGATYEQYF
NA,TRBV2,many,TRBJ1-5,TGTGCCAGCAGTGAAGCGAGGCGGCCCCAGCATTTT,CASSEARRPQHF
NA,TRBV7-9,many,TRBJ1-1,TGTGCCAGCAGCTTGCGGGGGGCGTCACGGAACACTGAAGCTTTCTTT,CASSLRGASRNTEAFF
NA,TRBV6-1,many,TRBJ1-3,TGTGCCAGCGCCCAATCCCTCTTCTCTGGAAACACCATATATTTT,CASAQSLFSGNTIYF
TRBD1,TRBV18,NA,TRBJ2-3,TGTGCCAGCTCCCCCACAGGGGCAGATACGCAGTATTTT,CASSPTGADTQYF
NA,TRBV11-2,NA,TRBJ1-5,TGTGCCAGCACCTTAGACAGGAATCAGCCCCAGCATTTT,CASTLDRNQPQHF
NA,TRBV7-2,many,TRBJ2-7,TGTGCCAGCAGCTCGGCCGGGATGGGCACCTACGAGCAGTACTTC,CASSSAGMGTYEQYF
NA,TRBV12-3/TRBV12-4,few,TRBJ1-2,TGTGCCAGCAGTTTAGTAGCAGGGGTCGCCTATGGCTACACCTTC,CASSLVAGVAYGYTF
NA,TRBV12-3/TRBV12-4,many,TRBJ1-1,TGTGCCAGCAGTTCGCGGCGAGAGGGCTACACTGAAGCTTTCTTT,CASSSRREGYTEAFF
TRBD2,TRBV27,many,TRBJ2-7,TGTGCCAGCAGTTCGGGACTAGCGCACTACGAGCAGTACTTC,CASSSGLAHYEQYF
NA,TRBV24-1,many,TRBJ2-2,TGTGCCACCAGTGATCTCACCGGGGAGCTGTTTTTT,CATSDLTGELFF
NA,TRBV7-9,NA,TRBJ1-6,TGTGCCAGCAGCTTAGGGGGTGGTTCACCCCTCCACTTT,CASSLGGGSPLHF
NA,TRBV28,many,TRBJ1-5,TGTGCCAGCACCACAGGGCTCCAGCCCCAGCATTTT,CASTTGLQPQHF
NA,TRBV7-9,many,TRBJ1-1,TGTGCCAGCAGCAACTACGCCCAGAACACTGAAGCTTTCTTT,CASSNYAQNTEAFF
NA,TRBV6-6,many,TRBJ1-3,TGTGCCAGCAGTTACGAAGCAGTGGGGGGTCGCTCTGGAAACACCATATATTTT,CASSYEAVGGRSGNTIYF
TRBD2,TRBV19,NA,TRBJ2-7,TGTGCCAGTAGTCTTAGCGGGAACTACGAGCAGTACTTC,CASSLSGNYEQYF
TRBD1,TRBV6-1,many,TRBJ2-7,TGTGCCAGCAGCCGGTCCGGGACAGGGGGCAACGAGCAGTACTTC,CASSRSGTGGNEQYF
TRBD2,TRBV12-3/TRBV12-4,NA,TRBJ2-1,TGTGCCAACCGCCGACTAGCGGGAGGATACAATGAGCAGTTCTTC,CANRRLAGGYNEQFF
NA,TRBV9,NA,TRBJ2-1,TGTGCCAGCAGCGTACTGAGCGGGCACTACAATGAGCAGTTCTTC,CASSVLSGHYNEQFF